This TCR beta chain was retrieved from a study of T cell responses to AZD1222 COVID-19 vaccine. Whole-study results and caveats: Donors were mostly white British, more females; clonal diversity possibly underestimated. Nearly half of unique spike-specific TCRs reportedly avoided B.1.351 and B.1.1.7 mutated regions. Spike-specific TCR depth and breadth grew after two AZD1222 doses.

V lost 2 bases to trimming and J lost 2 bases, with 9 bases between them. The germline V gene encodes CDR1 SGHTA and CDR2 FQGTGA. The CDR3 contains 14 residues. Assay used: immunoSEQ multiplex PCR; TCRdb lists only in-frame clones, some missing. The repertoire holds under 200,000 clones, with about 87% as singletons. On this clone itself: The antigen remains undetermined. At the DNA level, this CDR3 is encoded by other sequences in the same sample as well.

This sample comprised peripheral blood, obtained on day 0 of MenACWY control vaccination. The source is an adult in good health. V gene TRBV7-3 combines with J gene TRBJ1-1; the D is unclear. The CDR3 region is CASSLGGGNTEAFF. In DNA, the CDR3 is TGTGCCAGCAGCTTAGGCGGCGGAAACACTGAAGCTTTCTTT.